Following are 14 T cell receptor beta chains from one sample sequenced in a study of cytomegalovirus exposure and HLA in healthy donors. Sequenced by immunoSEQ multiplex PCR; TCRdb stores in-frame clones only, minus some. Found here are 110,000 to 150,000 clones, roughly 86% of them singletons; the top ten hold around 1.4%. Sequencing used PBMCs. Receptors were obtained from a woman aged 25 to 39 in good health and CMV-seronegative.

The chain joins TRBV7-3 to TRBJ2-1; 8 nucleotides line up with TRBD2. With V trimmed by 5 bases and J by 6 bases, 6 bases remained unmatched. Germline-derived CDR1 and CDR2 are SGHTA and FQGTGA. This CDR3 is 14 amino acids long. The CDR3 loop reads CASSLSGDRNEQFF. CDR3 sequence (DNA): TGTGCCAGCAGCCTTAGCGGGGATCGCAATGAGCAGTTCTTC.

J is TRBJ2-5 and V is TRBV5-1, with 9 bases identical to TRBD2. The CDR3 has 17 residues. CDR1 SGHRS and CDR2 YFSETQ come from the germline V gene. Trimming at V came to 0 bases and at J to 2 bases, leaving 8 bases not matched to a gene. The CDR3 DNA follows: TGCGCCAGCAGCTTGGGAGGCCTAGCGGGGACTCAAGAGACCCAGTACTTC. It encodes CASSLGGLAGTQETQYF.

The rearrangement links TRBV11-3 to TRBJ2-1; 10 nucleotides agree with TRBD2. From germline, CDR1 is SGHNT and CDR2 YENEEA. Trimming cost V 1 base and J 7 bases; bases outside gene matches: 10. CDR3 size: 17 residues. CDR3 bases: TGTGCCAGCAGCTTAGGCAGTCTAGCGGGGGCGGTTAATGAGCAGTTCTTC. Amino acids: CASSLGSLAGAVNEQFF.

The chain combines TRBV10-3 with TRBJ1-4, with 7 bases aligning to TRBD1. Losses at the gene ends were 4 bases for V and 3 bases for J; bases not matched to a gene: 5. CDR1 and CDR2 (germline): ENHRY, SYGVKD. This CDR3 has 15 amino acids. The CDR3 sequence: CAISAKTGPNEKLFF. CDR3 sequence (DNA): TGTGCCATCAGTGCAAAGACAGGGCCTAATGAAAAACTGTTTTTT.

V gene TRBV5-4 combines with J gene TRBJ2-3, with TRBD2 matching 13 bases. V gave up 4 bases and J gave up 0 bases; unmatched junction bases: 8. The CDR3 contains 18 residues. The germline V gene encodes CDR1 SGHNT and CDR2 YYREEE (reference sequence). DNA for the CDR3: TGTGCCAGCAGCCCGGGACTAGCGGGGTTGATTAGCACAGATACGCAGTATTTT. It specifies CASSPGLAGLISTDTQYF.

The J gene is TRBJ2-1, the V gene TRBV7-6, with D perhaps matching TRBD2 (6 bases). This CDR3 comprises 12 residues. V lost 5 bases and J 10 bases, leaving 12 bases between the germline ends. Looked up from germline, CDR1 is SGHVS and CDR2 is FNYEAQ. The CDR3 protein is CASSPGTWEQFF. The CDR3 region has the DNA TGTGCCAGCAGCCCTGGGACTTGGGAGCAGTTCTTC. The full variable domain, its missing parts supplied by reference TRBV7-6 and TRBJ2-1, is GAGVSQSPRYKVTKRGQDVALRCDPISGHVSLYWYRQALGQGPEFLTYFNYEAQQDKSGLPNDRFSAERPEGSISTLTIQRTEQRDSAMYRCASSPGTWEQFFGPGTRLTVL.

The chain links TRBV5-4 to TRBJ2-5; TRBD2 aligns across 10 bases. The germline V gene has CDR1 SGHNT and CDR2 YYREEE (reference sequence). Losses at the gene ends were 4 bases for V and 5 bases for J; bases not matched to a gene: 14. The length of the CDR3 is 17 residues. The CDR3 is CASSEPQRGGFAETQYF. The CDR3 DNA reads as TGTGCCAGCAGCGAACCCCAGCGGGGGGGATTCGCGGAGACCCAGTACTTC.

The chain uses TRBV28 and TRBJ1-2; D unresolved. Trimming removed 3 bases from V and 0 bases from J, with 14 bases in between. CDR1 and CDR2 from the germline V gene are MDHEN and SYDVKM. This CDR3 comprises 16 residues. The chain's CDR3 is CASSLVLGGANYGYTF. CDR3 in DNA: TGTGCCAGCAGTTTGGTTCTCGGCGGGGCTAACTATGGCTACACCTTC.

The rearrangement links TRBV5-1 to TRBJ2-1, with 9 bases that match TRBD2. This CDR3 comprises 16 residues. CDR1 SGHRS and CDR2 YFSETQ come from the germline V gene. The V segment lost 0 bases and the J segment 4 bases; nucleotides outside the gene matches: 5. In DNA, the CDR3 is TGCGCCAGCAGCTTGGGGGCGGGGGGGCTATACAATGAGCAGTTCTTC. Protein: CASSLGAGGLYNEQFF.

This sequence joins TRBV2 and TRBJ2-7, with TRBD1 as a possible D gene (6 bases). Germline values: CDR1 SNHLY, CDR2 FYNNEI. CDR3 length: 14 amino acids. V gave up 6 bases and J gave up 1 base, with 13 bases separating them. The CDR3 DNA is TGTGCCAGCAGCCGACAGGTTGATTCCTACGAGCAGTACTTC. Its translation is CASSRQVDSYEQYF.

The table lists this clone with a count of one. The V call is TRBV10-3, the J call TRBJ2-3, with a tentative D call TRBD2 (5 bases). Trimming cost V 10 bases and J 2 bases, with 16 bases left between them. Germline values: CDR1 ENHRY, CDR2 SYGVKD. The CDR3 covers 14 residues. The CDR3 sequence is CASRTGPFTDTQYF. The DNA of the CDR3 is TGTGCCAGCCGGACTGGCCCGTTCACAGATACGCAGTATTTT.

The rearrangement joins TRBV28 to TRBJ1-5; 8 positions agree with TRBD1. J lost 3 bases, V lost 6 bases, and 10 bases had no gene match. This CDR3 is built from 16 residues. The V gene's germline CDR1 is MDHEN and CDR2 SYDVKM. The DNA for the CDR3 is TGTGCCAGCAGCCCTCGAGGACAGGGCAACAATCAGCCCCAGCATTTT. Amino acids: CASSPRGQGNNQPQHF. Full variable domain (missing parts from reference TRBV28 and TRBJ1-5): DVKVTQSSRYLVKRTGEKVFLECVQDMDHENMFWYRQDPGLGLRLIYFSYDVKMKEKGDIPEGYSVSREKKERFSLILESASTNQTSMYLCASSPRGQGNNQPQHFGDGTRLSIL.

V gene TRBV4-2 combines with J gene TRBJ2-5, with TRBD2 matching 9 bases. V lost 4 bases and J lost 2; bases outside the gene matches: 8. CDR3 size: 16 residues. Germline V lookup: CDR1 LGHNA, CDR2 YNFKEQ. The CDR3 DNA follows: TGTGCCAGCAGCCTATCTAGCGGGGAAACTCAAGAGACCCAGTACTTC. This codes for CASSLSSGETQETQYF.

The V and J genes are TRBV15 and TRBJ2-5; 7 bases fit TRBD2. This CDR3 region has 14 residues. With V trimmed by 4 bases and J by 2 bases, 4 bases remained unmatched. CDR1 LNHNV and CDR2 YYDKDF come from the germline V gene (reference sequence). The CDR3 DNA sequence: TGTGCCACCAGCACAAGCGGGGTGCAAGAGACCCAGTACTTC. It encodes CATSTSGVQETQYF. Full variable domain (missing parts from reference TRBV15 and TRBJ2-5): DAMVIQNPRYQVTQFGKPVTLSCSQTLNHNVMYWYQQKSSQAPKLLFHYYDKDFNNEADTPDNFQSRRPNTSFCFLDIRSPGLGDTAMYLCATSTSGVQETQYFGPGTRLLVL.